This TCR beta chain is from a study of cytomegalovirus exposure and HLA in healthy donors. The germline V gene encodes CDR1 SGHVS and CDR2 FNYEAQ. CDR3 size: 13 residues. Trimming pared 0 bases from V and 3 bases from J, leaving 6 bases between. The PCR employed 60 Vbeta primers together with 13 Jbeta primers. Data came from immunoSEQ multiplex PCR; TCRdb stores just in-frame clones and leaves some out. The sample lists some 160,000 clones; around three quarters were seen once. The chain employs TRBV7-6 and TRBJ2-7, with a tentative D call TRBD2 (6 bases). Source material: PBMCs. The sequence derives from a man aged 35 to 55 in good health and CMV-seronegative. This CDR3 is CASSLADYYEQYF. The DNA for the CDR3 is TGTGCCAGCAGCTTAGCGGACTACTACGAGCAGTACTTC.